Included here is one TCR beta chain sequence, with context. The antigen remains undetermined. Each diagnosis was grounded in clinical symptoms, serum thyroxine and TRAb, thyroid ultrasound, and orbital computed tomography. This sample stems from a study of T cells in Graves' hyperthyroidism and ophthalmopathy. Whole-study findings and limits: The authors' 13 V-J model separated ophthalmopathy from stable hyperthyroidism.

Amplification of TCR beta CDR3 regions used RNA as the template. The primer set for the first-round RT-PCR of the TCR CDR3 was HTBI. TCRdb reprocessed the multiplex PCR reads with MiXCR, giving one entry per CDR3 protein. The sample yields 600,000 or so distinct CDR3 sequences, 14% seen once. This CDR3 region has 16 residues. Trimming took 0 bases from V and 4 from J; bases not matched to a gene: 3. Per the germline V gene, CDR1 is LGHNA and CDR2 is YNFKEQ. The source is a woman between 18 and 29 years old with Graves' ophthalmopathy. This sequence joins TRBV4-2 and TRBJ2-1; 10 bases agree with TRBD2. The sequenced sample was blood. The CDR3 is CASSQEELAGYNEQFF. CDR3 DNA sequence: TGTGCCAGCAGCCAAGAGGAACTAGCGGGGTACAATGAGCAGTTCTTC.